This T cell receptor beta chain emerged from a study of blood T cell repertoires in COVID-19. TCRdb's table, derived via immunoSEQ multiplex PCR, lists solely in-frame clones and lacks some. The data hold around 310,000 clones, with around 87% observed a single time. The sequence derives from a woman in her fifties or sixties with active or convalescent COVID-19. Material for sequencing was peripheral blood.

The CDR3, as DNA: TGTGCCAGCAGCCTAAAAGCGGGGACAGGCCTCTACGAGCAGTACTTC. Its protein is CASSLKAGTGLYEQYF. J is TRBJ2-7 and V is TRBV11-2; D may be TRBD1 (8 bases). V lost 5 bases and J 3 bases, leaving 20 bases between the germline ends. CDR1 and CDR2 (germline): SGHAT, FQNNGV. This CDR3 is built from 16 residues.